The T cell receptor beta chain described here comes from a study of cytomegalovirus exposure and HLA in healthy donors. Looking at the study overall: Earlier sequencing of about 200 million T cells yielded under 120 million unique TCR beta sequences. Broader study findings: TCR beta chains associated with HLA were, in a later analysis, more clonally expanded than equally common others.

The study ran its PCR with 60 Vbeta and 13 Jbeta primers. Measured with immunoSEQ multiplex PCR; TCRdb has only the in-frame clones, and not every one. The profile shows around 190,000 clones, over 75% of them singletons. This CDR3 contains 14 residues. Germline V gene lookup returns CDR1 SGHNT and CDR2 YYREEE (reference sequence). J gave up 0 bases and V 5 bases, and 4 bases lay outside the gene matches. Turning to this clone: No antigen is known for it.

The chain links TRBV5-4 to TRBJ2-5; TRBD2 agrees at 7 bases. Sample: PBMCs. This TCR derives from a woman aged 25 to 39 in good health and CMV-seronegative. The CDR3 nucleotides are TGTGCCAGCAGGCGGGACTACTACCAAGAGACCCAGTACTTC. Its protein is CASRRDYYQETQYF.